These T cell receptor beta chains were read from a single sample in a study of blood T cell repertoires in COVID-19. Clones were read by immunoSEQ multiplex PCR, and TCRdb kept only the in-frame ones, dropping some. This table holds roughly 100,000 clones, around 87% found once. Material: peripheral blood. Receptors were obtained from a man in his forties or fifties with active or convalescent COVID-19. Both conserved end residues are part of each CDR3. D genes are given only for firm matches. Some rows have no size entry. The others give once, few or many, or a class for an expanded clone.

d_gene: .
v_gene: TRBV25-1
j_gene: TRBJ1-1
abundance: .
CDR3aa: CASSDAGSTEAFF
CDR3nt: TGTGCCAGCAGTGATGCGGGGAGCACTGAAGCTTTCTTT

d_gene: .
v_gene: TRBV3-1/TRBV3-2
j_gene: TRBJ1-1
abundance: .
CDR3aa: CASSPRQGGTEAFF
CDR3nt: TGTGCCAGCAGCCCGAGGCAGGGAGGGACTGAAGCTTTCTTT

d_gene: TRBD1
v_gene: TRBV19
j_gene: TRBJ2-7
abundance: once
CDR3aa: CATRTGTSYEQYF
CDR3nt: TGTGCCACCAGGACAGGAACGTCCTACGAGCAGTACTTC

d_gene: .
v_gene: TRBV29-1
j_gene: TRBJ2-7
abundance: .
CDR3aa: CSVEGQGGHEQYF
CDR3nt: TGCAGCGTTGAAGGTCAGGGTGGCCACGAGCAGTACTTC

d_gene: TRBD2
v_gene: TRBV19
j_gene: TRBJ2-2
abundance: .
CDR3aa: CASSRGLAGGTGELFF
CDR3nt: TGTGCCAGTAGTAGGGGACTAGCGGGGGGCACCGGGGAGCTGTTTTTT

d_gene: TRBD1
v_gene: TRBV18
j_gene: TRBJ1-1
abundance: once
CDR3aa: CASSPRTPGQGFAFF
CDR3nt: TGTGCCAGCTCACCTCGCACACCGGGACAGGGATTCGCTTTCTTT

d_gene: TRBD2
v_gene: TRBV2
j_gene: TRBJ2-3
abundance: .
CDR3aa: CASSDSISGVETDTQYF
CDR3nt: TGTGCCAGCAGTGATTCCATTAGCGGGGTGGAAACAGATACGCAGTATTTT

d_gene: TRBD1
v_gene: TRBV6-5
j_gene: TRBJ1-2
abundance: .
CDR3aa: CASRTNRDRDGYTF
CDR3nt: TGTGCCAGCAGAACAAACCGGGACAGGGACGGCTACACCTTC

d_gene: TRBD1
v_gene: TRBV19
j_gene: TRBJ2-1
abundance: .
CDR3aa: CASSISGRGMNNEQFF
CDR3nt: TGTGCCAGTAGTATAAGTGGCAGGGGGATGAACAATGAGCAGTTCTTC

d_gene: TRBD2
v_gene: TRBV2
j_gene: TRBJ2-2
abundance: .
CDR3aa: CASSGTSGETGELFF
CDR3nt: TGTGCCAGCAGTGGGACTAGCGGGGAAACCGGGGAGCTGTTTTTT

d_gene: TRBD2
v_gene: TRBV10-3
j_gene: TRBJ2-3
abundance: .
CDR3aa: CAITAGLAGGITDTQYF
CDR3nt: TGTGCCATCACTGCGGGACTAGCGGGGGGCATCACAGATACGCAGTATTTT

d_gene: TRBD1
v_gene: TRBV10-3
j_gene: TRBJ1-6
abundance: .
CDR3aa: CAISGGTGINSPLHF
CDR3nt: TGTGCCATCAGTGGGGGGACAGGGATCAATTCACCCCTCCACTTT

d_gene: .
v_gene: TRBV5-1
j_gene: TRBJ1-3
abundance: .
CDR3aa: CASSLAGTLAGNTIYF
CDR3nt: TGCGCCAGCAGCTTGGCCGGGACATTGGCTGGAAACACCATATATTTT

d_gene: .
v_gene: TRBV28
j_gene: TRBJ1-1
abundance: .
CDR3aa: CASTFGGGLFAEAFF
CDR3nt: TGTGCCAGCACCTTTGGGGGGGGCCTTTTCGCTGAAGCTTTCTTT

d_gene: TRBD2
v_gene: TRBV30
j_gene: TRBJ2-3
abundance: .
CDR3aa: CAWSRGGTDTQYF
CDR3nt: TGTGCCTGGAGTCGGGGGGGCACAGATACGCAGTATTTT

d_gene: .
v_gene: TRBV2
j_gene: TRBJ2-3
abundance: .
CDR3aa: CASSYGAGTDTQYF
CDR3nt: TGTGCCAGCAGTTATGGGGCCGGCACAGATACGCAGTATTTT

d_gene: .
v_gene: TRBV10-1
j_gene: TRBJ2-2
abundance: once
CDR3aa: CASSVDYTGELFF
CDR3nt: TGCGCCAGCAGTGTGGACTACACCGGGGAGCTGTTTTTT

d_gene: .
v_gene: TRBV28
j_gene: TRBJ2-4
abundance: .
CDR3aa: CASRSQGLAKNIQYF
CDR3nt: TGTGCCAGCAGGTCCCAGGGGTTAGCCAAAAACATTCAGTACTTC

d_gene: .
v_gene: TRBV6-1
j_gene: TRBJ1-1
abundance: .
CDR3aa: CASSDRENTEAFF
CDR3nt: TGTGCCAGCAGTGATCGGGAAAACACTGAAGCTTTCTTT

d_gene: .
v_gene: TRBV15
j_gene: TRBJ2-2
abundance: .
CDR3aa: CATSRGQDPSGELFF
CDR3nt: TGTGCCACCAGCAGAGGGCAGGATCCCTCCGGGGAGCTGTTTTTT

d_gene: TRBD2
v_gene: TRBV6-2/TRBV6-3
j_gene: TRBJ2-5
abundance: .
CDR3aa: CASSYSDGGNQETQYF
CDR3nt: TGTGCCAGCAGTTACTCGGACGGGGGGAATCAAGAGACCCAGTACTTC

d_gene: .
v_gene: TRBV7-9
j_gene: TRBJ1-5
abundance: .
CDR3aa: CASSLRGSNQPQHF
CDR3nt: TGTGCCAGCAGCTTACGGGGGAGCAATCAGCCCCAGCATTTT

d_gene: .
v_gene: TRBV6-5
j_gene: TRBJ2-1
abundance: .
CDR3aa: CASSYSQSLYNEQFF
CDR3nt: TGTGCCAGCAGTTACTCACAGTCTTTATACAATGAGCAGTTCTTC

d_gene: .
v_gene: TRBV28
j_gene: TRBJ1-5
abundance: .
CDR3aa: CASSLSNRVWHF
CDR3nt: TGTGCCAGCAGTTTATCAAACAGGGTCTGGCATTTT

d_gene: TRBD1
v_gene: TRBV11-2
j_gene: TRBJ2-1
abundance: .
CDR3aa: CASSSQRRDRGSGLFF
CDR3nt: TGTGCCAGCAGCTCCCAACGCCGGGACAGGGGTAGCGGGTTGTTCTTC

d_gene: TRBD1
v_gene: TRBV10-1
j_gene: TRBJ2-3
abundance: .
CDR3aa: CASSAGTGFTDTQYF
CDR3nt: TGCGCCAGCAGTGCCGGGACAGGGTTCACAGATACGCAGTATTTT

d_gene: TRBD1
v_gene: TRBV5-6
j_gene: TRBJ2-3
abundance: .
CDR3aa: CASRAGGLSSTDTQYF
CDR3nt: TGTGCCAGCAGGGCAGGGGGCCTGTCTAGCACAGATACGCAGTATTTT

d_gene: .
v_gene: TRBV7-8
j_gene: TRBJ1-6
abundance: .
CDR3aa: CASSLEASYNSPLHF
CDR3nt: TGTGCCAGCAGCCTCGAGGCTTCCTATAATTCACCCCTCCACTTT

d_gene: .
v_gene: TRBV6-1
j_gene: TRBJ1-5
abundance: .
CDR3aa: CASSEGGNQPQHF
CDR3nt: TGTGCCAGCAGTGAAGGAGGGAATCAGCCCCAGCATTTT

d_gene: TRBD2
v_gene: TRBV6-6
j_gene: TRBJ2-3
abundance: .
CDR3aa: CASSGTSGGATDTQYF
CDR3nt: TGTGCCAGCAGTGGGACTAGCGGGGGGGCCACAGATACGCAGTATTTT

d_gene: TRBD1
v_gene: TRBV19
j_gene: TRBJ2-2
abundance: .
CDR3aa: CASRKGQGNTGELFF
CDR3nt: TGTGCCAGTAGAAAGGGACAGGGGAACACCGGGGAGCTGTTTTTT

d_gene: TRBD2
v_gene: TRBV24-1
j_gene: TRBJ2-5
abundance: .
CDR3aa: CATSDGGDETQYF
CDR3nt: TGTGCCACCAGTGATGGGGGGGATGAGACCCAGTACTTC

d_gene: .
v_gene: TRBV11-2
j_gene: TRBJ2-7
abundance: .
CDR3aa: CASSLEAGPKQYF
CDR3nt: TGTGCCAGCAGCTTAGAGGCAGGGCCAAAGCAGTACTTC

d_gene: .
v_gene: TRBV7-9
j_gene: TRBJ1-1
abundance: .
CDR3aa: CASSRFEGVDPSLEAFF
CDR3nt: TGTGCCAGCAGCCGTTTCGAGGGGGTAGATCCCTCCCTCGAAGCTTTCTTT

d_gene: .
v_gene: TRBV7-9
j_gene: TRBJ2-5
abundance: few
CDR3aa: CASQTRGGVQETQYF
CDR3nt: TGTGCCAGCCAAACCAGAGGGGGGGTTCAAGAGACCCAGTACTTC

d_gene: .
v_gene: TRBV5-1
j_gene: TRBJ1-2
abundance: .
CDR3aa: CASSPRDTPYGYTF
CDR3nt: TGCGCCAGCAGCCCCCGGGACACCCCCTATGGCTACACCTTC

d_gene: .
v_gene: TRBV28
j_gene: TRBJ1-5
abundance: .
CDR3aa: CASTLSGGRGTYQPQHF
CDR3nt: TGTGCCAGCACTCTAAGCGGCGGGAGGGGAACCTATCAGCCCCAGCATTTT

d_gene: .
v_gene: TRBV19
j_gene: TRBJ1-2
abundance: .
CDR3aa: CASSIYPGGYGYTF
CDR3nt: TGTGCCAGTAGTATTTACCCGGGGGGATATGGCTACACCTTC

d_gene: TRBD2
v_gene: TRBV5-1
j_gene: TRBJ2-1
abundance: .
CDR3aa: CASSRQGPTTSGGNEQFF
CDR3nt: TGCGCCAGCAGCAGACAGGGGCCCACAACTAGCGGGGGAAATGAGCAGTTCTTC

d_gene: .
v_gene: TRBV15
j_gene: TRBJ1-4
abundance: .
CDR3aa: CATSRDGGEDEKLFF
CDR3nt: TGTGCCACCAGCAGAGATGGAGGGGAAGATGAAAAACTGTTTTTT

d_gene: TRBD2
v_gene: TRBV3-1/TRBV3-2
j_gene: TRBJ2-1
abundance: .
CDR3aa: CASSPTGTSGGDEQFF
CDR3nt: TGTGCCAGCAGCCCTACCGGGACTAGCGGGGGAGATGAGCAGTTCTTC

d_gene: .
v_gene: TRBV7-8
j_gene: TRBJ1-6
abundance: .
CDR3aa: CASSFGQNFYNSPLHF
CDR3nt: TGTGCCAGCAGCTTTGGACAGAATTTCTATAATTCACCCCTCCACTTT

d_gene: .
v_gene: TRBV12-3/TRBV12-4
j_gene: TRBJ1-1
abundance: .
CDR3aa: CASSDSQNTEAFF
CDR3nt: TGTGCCAGCAGTGACAGCCAGAACACTGAAGCTTTCTTT

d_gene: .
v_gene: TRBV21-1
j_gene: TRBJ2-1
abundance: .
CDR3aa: CASSTSSRGEQFF
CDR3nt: TGTGCCAGCAGCACTTCTAGCCGTGGTGAGCAGTTCTTC

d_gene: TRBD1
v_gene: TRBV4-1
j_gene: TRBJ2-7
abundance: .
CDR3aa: CASSQDTTGDEQYF
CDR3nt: TGCGCCAGCAGCCAAGACACCACAGGGGACGAGCAGTACTTC

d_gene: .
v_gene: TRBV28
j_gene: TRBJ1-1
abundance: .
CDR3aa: CASTRTGYSTEAFF
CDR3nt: TGTGCCAGCACCAGAACAGGGTACAGCACTGAAGCTTTCTTT

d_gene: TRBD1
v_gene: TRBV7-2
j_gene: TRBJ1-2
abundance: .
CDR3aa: CASSLEGQGYGYTF
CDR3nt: TGTGCCAGCAGCTTAGAGGGACAGGGATATGGCTACACCTTC

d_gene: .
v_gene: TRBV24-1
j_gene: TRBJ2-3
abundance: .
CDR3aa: CATSALQVSSTDTQYF
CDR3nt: TGTGCCACCAGTGCACTACAGGTTTCTAGCACAGATACGCAGTATTTT

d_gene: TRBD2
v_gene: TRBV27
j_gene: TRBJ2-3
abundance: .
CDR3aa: CASSPAGNTDTQYF
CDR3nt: TGTGCCAGCAGTCCAGCGGGGAACACAGATACGCAGTATTTT

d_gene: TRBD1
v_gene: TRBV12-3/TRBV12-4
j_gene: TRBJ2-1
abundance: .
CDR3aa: CASSFGTVGEQFF
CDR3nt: TGTGCCAGCAGTTTCGGGACAGTAGGAGAGCAGTTCTTC

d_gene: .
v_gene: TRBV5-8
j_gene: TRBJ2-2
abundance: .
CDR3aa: CASSSGQPVNTGELFF
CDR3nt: TGTGCCAGCAGCTCAGGCCAGCCCGTAAACACCGGGGAGCTGTTTTTT

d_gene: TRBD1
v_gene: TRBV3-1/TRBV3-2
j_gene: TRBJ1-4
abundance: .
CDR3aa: CASSQSTGRGEKLFF
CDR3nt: TGTGCCAGCAGCCAATCGACAGGGAGAGGTGAAAAACTGTTTTTT

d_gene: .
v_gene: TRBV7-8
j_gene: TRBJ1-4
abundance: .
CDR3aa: CASSPRTATNEKLFF
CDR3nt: TGTGCCAGCAGCCCTAGGACAGCAACTAATGAAAAACTGTTTTTT